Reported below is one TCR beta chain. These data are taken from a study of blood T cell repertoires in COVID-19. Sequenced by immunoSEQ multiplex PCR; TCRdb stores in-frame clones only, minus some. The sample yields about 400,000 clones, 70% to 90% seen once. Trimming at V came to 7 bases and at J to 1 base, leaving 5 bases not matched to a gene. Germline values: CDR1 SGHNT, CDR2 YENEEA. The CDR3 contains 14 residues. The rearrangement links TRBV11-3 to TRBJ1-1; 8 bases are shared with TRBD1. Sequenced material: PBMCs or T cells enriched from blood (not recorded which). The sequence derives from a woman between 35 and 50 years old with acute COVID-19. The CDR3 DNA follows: TGTGCCAGCACCCAACAGGGGGGGAACACTGAAGCTTTCTTT. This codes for CASTQQGGNTEAFF.